These T cell receptor beta chains were read from a single sample in a study of T cells in Graves' hyperthyroidism and ophthalmopathy. One entry per CDR3 protein results from TCRdb running MiXCR on the multiplex PCR reads. The table includes 40,000 to 65,000 distinct CDR3 sequences, less than 50% detected once. The specimen sequenced was blood. The receptors come from a woman between 50 and 59 years old with Graves' ophthalmopathy. The CDR3 runs from the conserved cysteine through the conserved F or W. Each record gives: D gene, clone size, V gene, J gene, CDR3 DNA, CDR3 protein. The D gene is left open where the match is weak. For some rows the clone size is stated as once, few or many, or as a class when expanded; others skip it.

.	many	TRBV5-1	TRBJ2-1	TGCGCCAGCAGCAAGAAAAGGGGGGACCCCGATCCGTATGAGCAGTTCTTC	CASSKKRGDPDPYEQFF
.	.	TRBV19	TRBJ1-5	TGTGCCAGTCGTCTCTGGGACCAGCATTTC	CASRLWDQHF
TRBD2	once	TRBV29-1	TRBJ2-4	TGCAGCGTTGGGGCGCGGGGGAACATTCGGTACTTC	CSVGARGNIRYF
.	many	TRBV5-1	TRBJ2-1	TGCGCCAGCAGCTTTGGGTCCAATGAGCAGTTCTTC	CASSFGSNEQFF
TRBD2	many	TRBV4-1	TRBJ2-3	TGCGCCAGCAGCCAAGAGGGACTAGCGGGACTCACAGATACGCAGTATTTT	CASSQEGLAGLTDTQYF
.	.	TRBV20-1	TRBJ1-1	TGCAGTGCTAGCGGCGGCCGATTTGAAGCGTTCTTT	CSASGGRFEAFF
TRBD1	.	TRBV29-1	TRBJ2-7	TGCAGCGTTGTGGGACAGGGCCACGAGCAGTACTTC	CSVVGQGHEQYF
TRBD1	many	TRBV2	TRBJ2-5	TGTGCCAGCAGTGAAATAGGACAGGGGATCCAAGAGACCCAGTACTTC	CASSEIGQGIQETQYF
TRBD1	.	TRBV15	TRBJ2-3	TGTGCCACCAGCAGAGAAGCGGGACAGGGGGACACAGATACGCAGTATTTT	CATSREAGQGDTDTQYF
TRBD1	.	TRBV7-9	TRBJ1-2	TGTGCCAGCAGCTACCCCGGGGGGATGCCGGGACAGAACTATGGCTACACCTTC	CASSYPGGMPGQNYGYTF
TRBD2	.	TRBV10-3	TRBJ2-1	TGTGCCATCAGTGAGCCCAGGACTAGCGGGATCGGCAATGAGCAGTTCTTC	CAISEPRTSGIGNEQFF
TRBD1	medium-sized	TRBV24-1	TRBJ2-3	TGTGCCACCATGGGGACAGGGGTCACAGATACGCAGTATTTT	CATMGTGVTDTQYF
TRBD2	once	TRBV7-2	TRBJ2-1	TGTGCCAGCAGCTTAGTCCGACTAGCGGTCTACAATGAGCAGTTCTTC	CASSLVRLAVYNEQFF
.	.	TRBV7-2	TRBJ2-3	TGTGCCAGCAGCTCTCTAGCGCACAGCACAGATACGCAGTATTTT	CASSSLAHSTDTQYF
.	once	TRBV20-1	TRBJ2-1	TGCAGTGCTAGACAGGACTCAGGATTCTTC	CSARQDSGFF
.	many	TRBV10-3	TRBJ2-2	TGTGCCATCAGTGAATTCAGCCCCGGGGAGCTGTTTTTT	CAISEFSPGELFF
.	.	TRBV5-1	TRBJ2-5	TGCGCCAGCAGAGCCGGGACTACCCAGTACTTC	CASRAGTTQYF
.	.	TRBV19	TRBJ2-5	TGTGCCAGTAGTAGCGCGGAGACCCAGTACTTC	CASSSAETQYF
.	many	TRBV6-5	TRBJ2-7	TGTGCCAGCAGTTACAAGGGATTCGCCTACGAGCAGTACTTC	CASSYKGFAYEQYF
TRBD2	many	TRBV7-9	TRBJ2-1	TGTGCCAGCAGCTTGATTGAGACTAGCCCAGAGCAGTTCTTC	CASSLIETSPEQFF
TRBD1	many	TRBV4-1	TRBJ1-4	TGCGCCAGCAGCCAAGGGACAGGAGATGAAAAACTGTTTTTT	CASSQGTGDEKLFF
.	many	TRBV12-3/TRBV12-4	TRBJ2-7	TGTGCCAGCAGTTTGCGGGGTATTCAATCCGAGCAGTACTTC	CASSLRGIQSEQYF
.	.	TRBV7-7	TRBJ2-1	TGTGCTAGCAGCCCTCCGGGCAGGGACAATGAGCAGTTCTTC	CASSPPGRDNEQFF
.	many	TRBV9	TRBJ2-2	TGTGCCAGCAGCGGTGGGGGGGGGACACTGAACACCGGGGAGCTGTTTTTT	CASSGGGGTLNTGELFF
TRBD2	many	TRBV6-4	TRBJ2-1	TGTGCCAGCAGTGACTCGAGCGGGGGGGCCAATGAGCAGTTCTTC	CASSDSSGGANEQFF